This entry lists 17 T cell receptor beta chains sequenced from one sample in a study of T cells in Graves' hyperthyroidism and ophthalmopathy. RNA transcripts gave rise to amplified TCR beta CDR3 regions. The TCR CDR3 first-round RT-PCR relied on the HTBI primer set. TCRdb re-called the multiplex PCR reads through MiXCR, storing one row per CDR3 protein. The sample lists fewer than 700,000 distinct CDR3 sequences; around 16% were seen once. Specimen: blood. The origin of the receptors is a woman in her 30s with Graves' hyperthyroidism.

At least ten counts were recorded for this clonotype. The chain combines TRBV7-2 with TRBJ2-7; TRBD2 is a possible D gene (5 bases). V dropped 0 bases and J dropped 2 bases, with 8 bases sitting between them. This CDR3 comprises 14 residues. In germline, CDR1 is SGHTA, CDR2 FQGNSA. This CDR3 is CASSLAGGPYEQYF. The DNA for the CDR3 is TGTGCCAGCAGCTTAGCGGGCGGGCCCTACGAGCAGTACTTC.

This clonotype occurred a few times. The chain links TRBV5-1 to TRBJ2-1; 8 positions match TRBD2. V lost 0 bases to trimming and J lost 4 bases; unmatched junction nucleotides: 9. Germline CDR1 SGHRS, CDR2 YFSETQ. This CDR3 contains 17 residues. The CDR3 sequence is CASSLGLLAGLYNEQFF. The CDR3 region has the DNA TGCGCCAGCAGCTTGGGTCTTCTAGCGGGCCTTTACAATGAGCAGTTCTTC.

This clonotype appeared many times. The chain has TRBV5-1 and TRBJ2-3; 7 bases are shared with TRBD1. This CDR3 has 14 residues. CDR1 is SGHRS and CDR2 is YFSETQ in the germline V gene. V lost 4 bases, J lost 2 bases, and 4 bases stayed unmatched. CDR3 region: CASSVGTATDTQYF. The CDR3 DNA is TGCGCCAGCAGCGTGGGGACAGCCACAGATACGCAGTATTTT.

The table lists this clonotype with many counts. The junction departs from germline at one end; a sequencing error may be responsible. J is TRBJ2-1 and V is TRBV7-6; 8 nucleotides line up with TRBD1. Germline values: CDR1 SGHVS, CDR2 FNYEAQ. The length of the CDR3 is 14 residues. The CDR3: CASILNQGADEQFF. As DNA, the CDR3 is TGTGCCAGCATCTTAAATCAGGGGGCGGATGAGCAGTTCTTC.

The chain combines TRBV19 with TRBJ2-7; D uncertain. The V gene's germline CDR1 is LNHDA and CDR2 SQIVND (reference sequence). The CDR3 runs to 14 residues. The V and J ends lost 5 bases and 1 base respectively, with 12 bases between them. The CDR3 DNA reads TGTGCCAGTAGTCCACAGTGGGTGTCCTACGAGCAGTACTTC. Translating gives CASSPQWVSYEQYF. Filled out from reference TRBV19 and TRBJ2-7, the complete variable domain reads DGGITQSPKYLFRKEGQNVTLSCEQNLNHDAMYWYRQDPGQGLRLIYYSQIVNDFQKGDIAEGYSVSREKKESFPLTVTSAQKNPTAFYLCASSPQWVSYEQYFGPGTRLTVT.

This clonotype was recorded many times. The chain uses TRBV28 and TRBJ2-7, with TRBD1 identical over 10 bases. The CDR3 sequence is 14 residues long. In germline, CDR1 is MDHEN, CDR2 SYDVKM. V shed 2 bases and J 8 bases; nucleotides not matched to a gene: 6. The CDR3 loop reads CASSLPTGGEKQYF. The CDR3, as DNA: TGTGCCAGCAGTTTACCGACAGGGGGCGAGAAGCAGTACTTC.

The table lists this clonotype with many counts. V and J are TRBV2 and TRBJ2-1; possible D gene TRBD1, 6 bases. CDR1 is SNHLY and CDR2 is FYNNEI in the germline V gene. The germline V and J ends were trimmed by 10 bases and 6 bases, with 19 bases remaining between them. This CDR3 is 14 amino acids long. This CDR3 is CATSKRGKPNEQFF. CDR3 bases: TGTGCCACTTCCAAGAGGGGGAAACCCAATGAGCAGTTCTTC.

With respect to this clonotype: This may arise from a read error, as a much more abundant clone is one base away. This rearrangement joins TRBV12-3 or TRBV12-4 to TRBJ1-1, with D uncertain. V lost 4 bases, J lost 10 bases, and 16 bases lay in between. The CDR3 runs 13 residues. This CDR3 is CASSSHSAPGAFF. Here the CDR3 DNA reads TGTGCCAGCAGTTCCCACAGCGCGCCTGGAGCTTTCTTT.

As to this clonotype: A much larger clone is a single base away; this may be a read error. The chain has TRBV3-1 and TRBJ2-1; D ambiguous. The J call may be incorrect, as the DNA end agrees better with TRBJ2-7. The CDR3 is 11 residues long. Germline V gene data show CDR1 as LGHDT and CDR2 as YNNKEL (reference sequence). The CDR3 DNA reads as TGTGCCAGCACTGCCTACAATGAGCAGTACTTC. This codes for CASTAYNEQYF.

The chain combines TRBV29-1 with TRBJ2-2; 12 nucleotides align to TRBD2. The CDR3 is 16 amino acids. Germline lookup yields CDR1 SQVTM and CDR2 ANQGSEA. Unmatched junction bases numbered 11, after V lost 5 bases and J lost 7 bases. CDR3 sequence (DNA): TGCAGCGTTCGGAAGACTAGCGGGAGTTATGTCGGGGAGCTGTTTTTT. It specifies CSVRKTSGSYVGELFF.

This clonotype was found a few times. The genes are TRBV5-1 and TRBJ1-1; possible D gene TRBD1, 6 bases. The CDR3 spans 16 residues. The V gene's germline CDR1 is SGHRS and CDR2 YFSETQ. V was trimmed by 4 bases and J by 1 base, leaving 17 bases between them. CDR3 loop: CASSLGSGGRNTEAFF. As DNA, the CDR3 is TGCGCCAGCAGCCTGGGGAGCGGGGGCAGGAACACTGAAGCTTTCTTT.

This clonotype was seen a few times. The J gene is TRBJ2-5, the V gene TRBV7-3; possible D gene TRBD2, 6 bases. Germline assignment: CDR1 SGHTA and CDR2 FQGTGA. There are 14 residues in the CDR3. V gave up 5 bases and J gave up 4 bases, with 14 bases separating them. The CDR3, as DNA: TGTGCCAGCAGCCCCGCGGGGCAGCCAGAGACCCAGTACTTC. Translation gives CASSPAGQPETQYF.

This clonotype was seen repeatedly, ten times or more. The chain employs TRBV12-3 or TRBV12-4 and TRBJ2-1; TRBD1 or TRBD2 may be the D gene (5 bases each). CDR3 length: 15 residues. Trimming left V 6 bases short and J 7 bases short, with 19 bases between. The CDR3 spells CASSPGTQVGNEQFF. CDR3 DNA sequence: TGTGCCAGCAGCCCCGGGACGCAAGTTGGGAATGAGCAGTTCTTC.

At least ten counts were recorded for this clonotype. CDR3 loop: CAWTLGTLSYEQYF. CDR3 nucleotide sequence: TGTGCCTGGACCTTGGGCACTTTATCCTACGAGCAGTACTTC. J is TRBJ2-7 and V is TRBV30, with D hard to call. In germline, CDR1 is GTSNPN, CDR2 SVGIG (reference sequence). The CDR3 loop spans 14 amino acids. V was pared by 4 bases and J by 1 base, with 14 bases between.

This clonotype was observed a few times. This sequence joins TRBV7-9 and TRBJ2-7, with 8 bases aligning to TRBD2. Germline CDR1 reads SEHNR; CDR2 reads FQNEAQ (reference sequence). The J segment lost 2 bases and the V segment lost 7 bases, leaving 25 bases of the junction unmatched. This CDR3 contains 20 residues. As DNA, the CDR3 is TGTGCCAGCACCCCTGGAGGCAGGGCGCATATGAGCGGGAGAACCTACGAGCAGTACTTC. It specifies CASTPGGRAHMSGRTYEQYF. Full variable domain (remainder filled in from reference TRBV7-9 and TRBJ2-7): DTGVSQNPRHKITKRGQNVTFRCDPISEHNRLYWYRQTLGQGPEFLTYFQNEAQLEKSRLLSDRFSAERPKGSFSTLEIQRTEQGDSAMYLCASTPGGRAHMSGRTYEQYFGPGTRLTVT.

This clonotype appeared many times. This chain links TRBV3-2 with TRBJ2-7; the table's D call, TRBD2, has no DNA check behind it. TRBV3-2 counts as a pseudogene. The CDR3 runs 16 residues. The DNA of the CDR3 is TGTGCCAGCAGCCAAGAACCGCGGGAGGGGTCCTACGAGCAGTACTTC. It encodes CASSQEPREGSYEQYF.

Turning to this clonotype: This sequence may be a read error, since a much larger clone differs from it by one base. The chain links TRBV3-1 to TRBJ2-1; D remains ambiguous. Trimming left V 1 base short and J 10 bases short, with 8 bases between. The CDR3 consists of 12 residues. From germline, CDR1 is LGHDT and CDR2 YNNKEL (reference sequence). The CDR3 DNA reads as TGTGCCAGCAGCCAAGTACCTGGCGAGCAGTTCTTC. Protein sequence: CASSQVPGEQFF.